This T cell receptor beta chain is drawn from a study of T cell responses to AZD1222 COVID-19 vaccine. General observations from the study: In the spike-specific TCR repertoire, nearly half reportedly target unmutated variant regions. Regions 160-218 and 743-854 held dominance among vaccine-associated CD4 TCRs, which spanned spike. Breadth and depth of Spike-specific TCRs rose after two AZD1222 doses. Clonal diversity may have been underestimated in mostly white British donors.

Germline V lookup: CDR1 MDHEN, CDR2 SYDVKM. This CDR3 spans 11 amino acids. V was cut by 4 bases and J by 8 bases, with 8 bases left in between. Comments on this clone: The antigen is undetermined.

Measured with immunoSEQ multiplex PCR; TCRdb has only the in-frame clones, and not every one. The sample shows 150,000 to 160,000 clones, 75% to 90% of them seen only once. The rearrangement links TRBV28 to TRBJ1-2; D call uncertain. This receptor was taken from an adult who had recovered from COVID-19. Source: peripheral blood, taken after recovery from COVID-19. CDR3 bases: TGTGCCAGCAGTTCCGCGCGGGGCTACACCTTC. Its protein product is CASSSARGYTF.